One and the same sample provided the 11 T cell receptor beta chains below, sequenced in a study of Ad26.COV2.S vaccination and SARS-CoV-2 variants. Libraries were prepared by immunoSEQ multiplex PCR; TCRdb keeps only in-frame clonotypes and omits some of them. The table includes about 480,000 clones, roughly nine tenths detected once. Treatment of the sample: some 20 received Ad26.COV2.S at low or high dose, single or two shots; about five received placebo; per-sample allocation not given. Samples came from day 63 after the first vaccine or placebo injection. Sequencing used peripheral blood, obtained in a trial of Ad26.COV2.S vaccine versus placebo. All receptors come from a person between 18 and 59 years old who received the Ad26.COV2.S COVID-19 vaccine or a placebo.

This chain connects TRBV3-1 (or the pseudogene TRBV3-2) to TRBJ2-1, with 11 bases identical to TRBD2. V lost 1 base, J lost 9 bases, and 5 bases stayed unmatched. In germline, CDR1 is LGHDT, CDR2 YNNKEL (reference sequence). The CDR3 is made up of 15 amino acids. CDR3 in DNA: TGTGCCAGCAGCCAAGGTAGCGGGAGGGCCGTTGAGCAGTTCTTC. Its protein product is CASSQGSGRAVEQFF.

The CDR3 coding sequence is TGTGCCAGCAGCTTATTCGCGGCCGATCAGGAGACCCAGTACTTC. Its translation is CASSLFAADQETQYF. V usage is TRBV7-9 and J usage is TRBJ2-5; D gene unclear. This CDR3 spans 15 amino acids. Germline CDR1 SEHNR, CDR2 FQNEAQ (reference sequence). Trimming shortened V by 2 bases and J by 5 bases, and 15 bases separated the two germline ends.

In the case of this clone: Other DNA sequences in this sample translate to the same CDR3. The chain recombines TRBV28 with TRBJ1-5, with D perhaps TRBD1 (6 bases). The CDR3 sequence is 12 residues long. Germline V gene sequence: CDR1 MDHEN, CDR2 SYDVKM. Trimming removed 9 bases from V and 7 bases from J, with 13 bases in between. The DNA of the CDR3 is TGTGCCAGTTCCGGCGGGGGCCAGCCCCAGCATTTT. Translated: CASSGGGQPQHF.

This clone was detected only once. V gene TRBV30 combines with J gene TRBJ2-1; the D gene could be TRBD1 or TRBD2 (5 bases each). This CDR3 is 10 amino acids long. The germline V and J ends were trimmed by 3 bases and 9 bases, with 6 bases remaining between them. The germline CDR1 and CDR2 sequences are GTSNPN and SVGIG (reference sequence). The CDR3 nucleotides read TGTGCCTGGAGCGGGACTGAGCAGTTCTTC. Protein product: CAWSGTEQFF.

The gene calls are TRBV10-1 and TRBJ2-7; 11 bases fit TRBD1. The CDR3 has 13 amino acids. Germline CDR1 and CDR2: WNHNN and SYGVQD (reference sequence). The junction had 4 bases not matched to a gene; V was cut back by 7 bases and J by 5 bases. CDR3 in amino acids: CASNRDRGNEQYF. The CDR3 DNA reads TGCGCCAGCAACCGGGACAGGGGGAACGAGCAGTACTTC.

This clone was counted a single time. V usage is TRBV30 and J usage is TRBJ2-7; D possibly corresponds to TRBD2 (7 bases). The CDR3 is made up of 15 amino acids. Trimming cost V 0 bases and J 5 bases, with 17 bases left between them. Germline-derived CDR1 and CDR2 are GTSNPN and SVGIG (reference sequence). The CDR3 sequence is CAWSVQGLPGDEQYF. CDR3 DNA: TGTGCCTGGAGTGTACAGGGACTACCCGGAGACGAGCAGTACTTC.

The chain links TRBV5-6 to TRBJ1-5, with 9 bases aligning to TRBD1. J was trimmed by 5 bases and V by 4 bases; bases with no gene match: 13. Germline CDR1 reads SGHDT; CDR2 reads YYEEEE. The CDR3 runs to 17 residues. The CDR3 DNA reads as TGTGCCAGCAGCGGGTCCGGGACAGGGTTGTTGGATCAGCCCCAGCATTTT. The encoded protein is CASSGSGTGLLDQPQHF.

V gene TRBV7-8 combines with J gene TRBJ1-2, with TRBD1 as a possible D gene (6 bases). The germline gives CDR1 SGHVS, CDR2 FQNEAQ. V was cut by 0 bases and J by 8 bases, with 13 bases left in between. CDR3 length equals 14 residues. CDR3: CASSLASGVAGYTF. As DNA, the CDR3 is TGTGCCAGCAGCTTAGCTTCAGGGGTCGCGGGCTACACCTTC.

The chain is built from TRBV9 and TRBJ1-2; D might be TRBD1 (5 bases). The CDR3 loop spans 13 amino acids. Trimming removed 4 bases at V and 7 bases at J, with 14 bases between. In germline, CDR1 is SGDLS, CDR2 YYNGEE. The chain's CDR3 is CASSLNRDFGYTF. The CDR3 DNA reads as TGTGCCAGCAGCTTAAACCGGGACTTTGGCTACACCTTC.

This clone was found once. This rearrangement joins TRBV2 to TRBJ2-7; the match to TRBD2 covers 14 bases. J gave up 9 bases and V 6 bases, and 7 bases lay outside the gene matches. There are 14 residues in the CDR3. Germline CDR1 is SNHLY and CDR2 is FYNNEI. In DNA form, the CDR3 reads TGTGCCAGCAGCAGCGGGACTAGCGGGAGAGGGCAGTACTTC. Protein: CASSSGTSGRGQYF.

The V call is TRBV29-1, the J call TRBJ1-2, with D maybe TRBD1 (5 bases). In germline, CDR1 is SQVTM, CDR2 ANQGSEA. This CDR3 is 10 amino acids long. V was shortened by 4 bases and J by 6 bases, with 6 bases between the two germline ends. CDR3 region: CSVGGHGYTF. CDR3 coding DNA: TGCAGCGTTGGGGGACATGGCTACACCTTC.